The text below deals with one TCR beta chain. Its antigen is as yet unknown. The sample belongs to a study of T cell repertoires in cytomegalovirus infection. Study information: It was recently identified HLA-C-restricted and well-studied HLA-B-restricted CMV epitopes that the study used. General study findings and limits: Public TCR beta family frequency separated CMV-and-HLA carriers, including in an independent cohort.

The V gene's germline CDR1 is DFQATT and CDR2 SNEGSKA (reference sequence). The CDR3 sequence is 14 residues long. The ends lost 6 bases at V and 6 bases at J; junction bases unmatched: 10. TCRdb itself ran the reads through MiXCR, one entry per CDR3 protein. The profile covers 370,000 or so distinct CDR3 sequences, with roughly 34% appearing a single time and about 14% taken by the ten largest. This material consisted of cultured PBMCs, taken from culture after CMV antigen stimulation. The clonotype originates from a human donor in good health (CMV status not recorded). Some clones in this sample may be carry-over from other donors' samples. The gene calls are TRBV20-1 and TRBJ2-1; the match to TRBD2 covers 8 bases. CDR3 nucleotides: TGCAGTGCCGGTCGCGGGAGGCGGTCCAATGAGCAGTTCTTC. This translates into CSAGRGRRSNEQFF.